There are a few counts of the clone carrying this TCR beta chain. As yet, its antigen is unknown. From the 5' RACE reads, TCRdb called clonotypes with MiXCR, one entry per CDR3 protein. The data show 470,000 or so distinct CDR3 sequences, 24% seen once. CDR1 and CDR2 (germline): GTSNPN, SVGIG (reference sequence). With 6 bases clipped from V and 0 bases from J, the junction kept 14 bases outside the gene matches. The CDR3 extends over 16 amino acids. This sample was taken from a study of identical twins. Findings and limits, study-wide: Monozygotic twin pairs showed more out-of-frame TCR alpha sharing than models estimated.

Separately, the same data were catalogued under a study of T cells expressing NK-cell markers. From that study: Restriction of the sorted population to alpha-beta TCR T cells was achieved in several experiments with an anti-gamma-delta TCR antibody.

The V and J genes are TRBV30 and TRBJ2-7; 7 bases line up with TRBD2. Sequencing input: CD4+ T cells sorted from blood. The sequence was collected from a woman under 30 in good health. CDR3 sequence: CACLPSGDYRSYEQYF. CDR3 bases: TGTGCCTGCCTGCCCTCCGGGGACTACCGCTCCTACGAGCAGTACTTC.